This T cell receptor beta chain appears in the sequencing data of a study of cytomegalovirus exposure and HLA in healthy donors. Primers for the PCR totalled 60 Vbeta and 13 Jbeta. Libraries were prepared by immunoSEQ multiplex PCR; TCRdb keeps only in-frame clonotypes and omits some of them. The repertoire holds roughly 160,000 clones, with over 70% as singletons. Germline CDR1 reads MDHEN; CDR2 reads SYDVKM. V dropped 7 bases and J dropped 5; count of bases not matched to a gene: 12. The CDR3 length is 17 residues. Donors sampled were nominally healthy, though unrecorded immune exposures were likely. Study-wide results and limits: The presence/absence work took it that sequencing depth was about the same across donors.

Regarding this clone: The antigen is not known.

The genes are TRBV28 and TRBJ2-3; 13 bases align to TRBD2. The sequenced sample was PBMCs. This TCR was sampled from a woman aged 50 to 60 in good health and CMV-seropositive. CDR3 nucleotide sequence: TGTGCCAGCATTCCCCCTGGACTAGCGGGAGTTGTAGATACGCAGTATTTT. Amino acid sequence: CASIPPGLAGVVDTQYF.